This record looks at one TCR beta chain sequence and its context. As handled by the study authors: The authors estimated nucleated cell counts from reference gene primer amplification. TCRdb's copy holds only in-frame clones and misses some; the assay was immunoSEQ multiplex PCR. V and J calls and clone size are as listed in that table; D and trimming were resolved from the DNA. The repertoire holds approximately 160,000 clones, 75% to 85% seen once, with approximately 11% in the top ten. The sample is drawn from a study of blood T cell repertoires in COVID-19. Background on the study: Sites in the United States, Italy and Spain provided acute and convalescent COVID-19 samples. In each case, the material was cDNA or gDNA derived from T cells, B-cell-depleted T cells, or PBMCs.

Between the trimmed V and J ends, which lost 4 bases and 2 bases, there was a span of 9 bases. This CDR3 has 13 residues. The germline CDR1 and CDR2 sequences are SGHRS and YFSETQ. The TCR sequence derives from a human donor in a cohort sampled during active COVID-19. The V call is TRBV5-1, the J call TRBJ1-1; D remains unclear. The sequenced material came from peripheral blood. In DNA, the CDR3 is TGCGCCAGCAGCCCCGGACTTAACACTGAAGCTTTCTTT. As protein: CASSPGLNTEAFF.